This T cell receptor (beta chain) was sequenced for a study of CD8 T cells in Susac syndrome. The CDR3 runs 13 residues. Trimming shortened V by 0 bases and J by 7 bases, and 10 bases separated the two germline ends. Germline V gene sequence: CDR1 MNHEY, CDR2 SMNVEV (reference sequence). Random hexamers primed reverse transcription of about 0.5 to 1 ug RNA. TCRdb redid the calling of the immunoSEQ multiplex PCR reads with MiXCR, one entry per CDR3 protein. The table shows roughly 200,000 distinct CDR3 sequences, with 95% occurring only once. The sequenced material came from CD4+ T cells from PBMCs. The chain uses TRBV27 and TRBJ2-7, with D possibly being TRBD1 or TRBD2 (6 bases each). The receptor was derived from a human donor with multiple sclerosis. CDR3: CASSLSRRGEQYF. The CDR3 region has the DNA TGTGCCAGCAGTTTATCACGGAGGGGGGAGCAGTACTTC.